This T cell receptor beta chain originates from a study of T cell responses to AZD1222 COVID-19 vaccine. Study results and caveats: There were repertoire samples only from the period after the peak T cell response.

Sequencing used immunoSEQ multiplex PCR; TCRdb keeps in-frame clones, though not all of them. Found here are some 120,000 clones, approximately 89% of them singletons; the top ten hold around 9.3%. The CDR3 is 12 amino acids. V was trimmed by 6 bases and J by 3 bases, leaving 11 bases between them. Germline assignment: CDR1 SQVTM and CDR2 ANQGSEA. This clone was picked up a small number of times. Its antigen remains unidentified. This TCR was recovered from an adult in good health. This chain links TRBV29-1 with TRBJ1-2; D is uncertain. The sequencing used peripheral blood, collected on day 0 of AZD1222 vaccination. CDR3 sequence (DNA): TGCAGCGTCGTCGGAGGTCACTATGGCTACACCTTC. Translated, it gives CSVVGGHYGYTF.